A single sample gave rise to the 11 T cell receptor beta chains below, sequenced in a study of blood T cell repertoires in COVID-19. The protocol was immunoSEQ multiplex PCR, while the TCRdb copy is restricted to in-frame clones and leaves out a portion. The sample yields roughly 200,000 clones, approximately 91% seen once. The sample comprised peripheral blood. Receptors originate from a middle-aged woman who had recovered from COVID-19.

The chain combines TRBV29-1 with TRBJ1-3; D unresolved. CDR3 size: 16 residues. From germline, CDR1 is SQVTM and CDR2 ANQGSEA. The ends were cut back, 0 bases at V and 0 bases at J, with 12 bases in the middle. CDR3 region: CSVEDGWRDSGNTIYF. The CDR3 region has the DNA TGCAGCGTTGAAGATGGTTGGCGGGACTCTGGAAACACCATATATTTT.

This clone has only one observation. This rearrangement joins TRBV28 to TRBJ2-4, with 10 bases lining up with TRBD1. There are 19 residues in the CDR3. V lost 3 bases to trimming and J lost 3 bases; unmatched junction nucleotides: 14. The germline CDR1 and CDR2 sequences are MDHEN and SYDVKM. This CDR3 reads CASSLRVERTGGFKNIQYF. In DNA, the CDR3 is TGTGCCAGCAGTTTGAGAGTGGAGAGGACAGGGGGATTCAAAAACATTCAGTACTTC.

This clone was counted between two and nine times. The rearrangement uses TRBV19 and TRBJ2-1, with TRBD2 as a possible D gene (5 bases). The CDR3 covers 15 residues. The V gene's germline CDR1 is LNHDA and CDR2 SQIVND (reference sequence). V was clipped by 6 bases and J by 6 bases, with 18 bases between them. This chain's CDR3 is CASRWERDGSNEQFF. As DNA, the CDR3 is TGTGCCAGTAGATGGGAACGGGATGGGTCCAATGAGCAGTTCTTC. The full variable domain, with the rest looked up from reference TRBV19 and TRBJ2-1, is DGGITQSPKYLFRKEGQNVTLSCEQNLNHDAMYWYRQDPGQGLRLIYYSQIVNDFQKGDIAEGYSVSREKKESFPLTVTSAQKNPTAFYLCASRWERDGSNEQFFGPGTRLTVL.

The J gene is TRBJ1-3, the V gene TRBV7-2; D remains unclear. V was cut by 6 bases and J by 8 bases, with 14 bases left in between. The CDR3 has 13 amino acids. The germline V gene has CDR1 SGHTA and CDR2 FQGNSA. Here the CDR3 DNA reads TGTGCCAGCAGGGTGGGTGGGCTGGACACCATATATTTT. This encodes CASRVGGLDTIYF.

The V call is TRBV7-2, the J call TRBJ2-7; 9 positions match TRBD1. The CDR3 contains 15 residues. Germline values: CDR1 SGHTA, CDR2 FQGNSA. With V trimmed by 4 bases and J by 4 bases, 8 bases remained unmatched. CDR3 sequence reads: CASSSRQGGGYEQYF. CDR3 DNA sequence: TGTGCCAGCAGCTCCAGACAGGGGGGTGGGTACGAGCAGTACTTC.

J is TRBJ2-5 and V is TRBV30, with a tentative D call TRBD2 (6 bases). This CDR3 has 10 amino acids. Germline CDR1 is GTSNPN and CDR2 is SVGIG (reference sequence). The V end lost 7 bases, the J end lost 14 bases, and 17 bases lay between the germline ends. Written as DNA, the CDR3 is TGTGCCTTCAACCCGGGACTTCTCTACTTC. It yields the protein CAFNPGLLYF.

CDR3 nucleotide sequence: TGTGCCAGCAGCGTAGGCCTCAGCTCCTACGAGCAGTACTTC. Translating gives CASSVGLSSYEQYF. The rearrangement links TRBV9 to TRBJ2-7, with unresolved D. CDR1 SGDLS and CDR2 YYNGEE come from the germline V gene. There are 14 residues in the CDR3. The V end was cut by 0 bases, the J end by 0 bases, with 7 bases between. Together with reference TRBV9 and TRBJ2-7, the CDR3 gives the full variable domain: DSGVTQTPKHLITATGQRVTLRCSPRSGDLSVYWYQQSLDQGLQFLIQYYNGEERAKGNILERFSAQQFPDLHSELNLSSLELGDSALYFCASSVGLSSYEQYFGPGTRLTVT.

The genes are TRBV6-5 and TRBJ1-1, with D uncertain. Trimming left V 6 bases short and J 5 bases short, with 13 bases between. There are 13 residues in the CDR3. Germline V gives CDR1 MNHEY, CDR2 SVGAGI. CDR3 region: CASRRVDETEAFF. In DNA form, the CDR3 reads TGTGCCAGCAGACGGGTAGACGAAACTGAAGCTTTCTTT.

The genes are TRBV4-2 and TRBJ1-5, with D uncertain. Trimming shortened V by 0 bases and J by 6 bases, and 12 bases separated the two germline ends. Germline V CDR1 and CDR2: LGHNA, YNFKEQ. CDR3 length: 15 amino acids. CDR3 bases: TGTGCCAGCAGCCAAGAATGGTCCGGTCGTCAGCCCCAGCATTTT. It specifies CASSQEWSGRQPQHF.

This clone was picked up a small number of times. The gene calls are TRBV7-2 and TRBJ2-7, with TRBD2 matching over 15 bases. V shed 5 bases and J 13 bases; nucleotides not matched to a gene: 12. The CDR3 loop spans 15 amino acids. Germline V gene sequence: CDR1 SGHTA, CDR2 FQGNSA. CDR3 region: CASSAPGLAGGRDYF. For the CDR3, the DNA is TGTGCCAGCAGCGCTCCGGGACTAGCGGGAGGCCGCGATTACTTC.

The chain joins TRBV27 to TRBJ2-5; TRBD1 is a possible D gene (7 bases). Trimming cost V 2 bases and J 2 bases, with 9 bases left between them. Germline CDR1 is MNHEY and CDR2 is SMNVEV (reference sequence). This CDR3 has 14 amino acids. CDR3 sequence (DNA): TGTGCCAGCAGTTTAGCAGGGGGGCAAGAGACCCAGTACTTC. Amino acid sequence: CASSLAGGQETQYF.